One T cell receptor (beta chain) is described in this entry. The antigen is unknown. These data belong to a study of T cells in Graves' hyperthyroidism and ophthalmopathy. Study results and limitations: For ophthalmopathy, model prediction preceded onset by a median about 6.2 months.

Ophthalmopathy cases scored 3 or more on the Clinical Activity Score and 4 or more on NOSPECS grade, with duration below 3 months. Criteria for exclusion of patients were uncontrolled infection, other autoimmune disease, pregnancy or lactation. Diagnostic assessment was based on clinical symptoms, serum thyroxine and TRAb, thyroid ultrasound and orbital computed tomography. The CDR3 extends over 14 amino acids. CDR1 is SGHDT, CDR2 YYEEEE, per germline. V shed 7 bases and J shed 9 bases, with 17 bases lying between them. Amplified TCR beta CDR3 regions came from RNA transcripts. RT-PCR in the first round (using the HTBI primer set) targeted the TCR CDR3. TCRdb recomputed calls from the multiplex PCR reads with MiXCR, one row per CDR3 protein. The repertoire holds fewer than 650,000 distinct CDR3 sequences, with 12% to 15% as singletons.

Sequencing was performed on blood. The sequence derives from a woman between 18 and 29 years old with Graves' ophthalmopathy. V and J are TRBV5-6 and TRBJ1-6, with D possibly TRBD1 on 6 matching bases. The CDR3 reads CASDRRGDSSPLHF. CDR3 coding DNA: TGTGCCAGCGACAGGAGAGGTGACAGTTCACCCCTCCACTTT.